The clone carrying this T cell receptor beta chain was found many times. The antigen remains undetermined. This sample is part of a study of naive and memory T cell subsets. Overall study findings and caveats: TCR abundance followed a power law differing between naive and memory subsets. In naive cells, over 90% of TCR sequences were seen only once.

Cells stained for CD3, CD4, CD8, CD45RA, CD27 and viability were sorted into four CD45RA/CD27 subsets. Both TRBC1 and TRBC2 were covered by a beta constant-region primer of two equimolar oligonucleotides. Using its own MiXCR run on the UMI-ligation and nested PCR reads, TCRdb lists one record per CDR3 protein. The data hold some 85,000 distinct CDR3 sequences, with about an eighth observed a single time. Trimming shortened V by 3 bases and J by 6 bases, and 18 bases separated the two germline ends. The CDR3 totals 14 residues. The germline V gene encodes CDR1 SQVTM and CDR2 ANQGSEA. V usage is TRBV29-1 and J usage is TRBJ2-7, with D possibly TRBD1 on 6 matching bases. Sequences were obtained from central memory CD4+ T cells from blood. The sequence derives from a human donor in good health. CDR3 in DNA: TGCAGCGTTGATCGAATACCACAGGGTAGCGAGCAGTACTTC. This codes for CSVDRIPQGSEQYF.